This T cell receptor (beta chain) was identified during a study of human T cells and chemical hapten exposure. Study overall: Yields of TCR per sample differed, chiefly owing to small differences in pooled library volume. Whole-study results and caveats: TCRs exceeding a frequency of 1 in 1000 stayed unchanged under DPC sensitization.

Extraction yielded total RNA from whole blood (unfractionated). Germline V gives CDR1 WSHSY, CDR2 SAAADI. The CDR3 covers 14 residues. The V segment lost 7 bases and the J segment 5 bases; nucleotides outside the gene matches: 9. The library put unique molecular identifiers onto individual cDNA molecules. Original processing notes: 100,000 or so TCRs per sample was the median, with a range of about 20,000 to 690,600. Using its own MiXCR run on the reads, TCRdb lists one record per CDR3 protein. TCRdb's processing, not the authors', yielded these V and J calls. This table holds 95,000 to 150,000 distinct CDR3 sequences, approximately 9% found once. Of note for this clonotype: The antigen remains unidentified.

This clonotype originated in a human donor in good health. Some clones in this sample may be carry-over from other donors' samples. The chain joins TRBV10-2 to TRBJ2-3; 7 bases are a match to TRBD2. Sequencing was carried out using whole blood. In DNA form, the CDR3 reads TGCGCCAGCACCTCCCCGCGGGAGTTAGATACGCAGTATTTT. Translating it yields CASTSPRELDTQYF.